A selection of T cell receptor beta chains follows, all from one sample in a study of T cells in localized non-small cell lung cancer. The table came from immunoSEQ multiplex PCR; TCRdb's copy has only in-frame clones and leaves some out. Of about 30,000 clones listed, roughly 94% are singletons. This material consisted of peripheral blood, taken before any cancer treatment. The receptors come from a woman aged 35-75 years with stage I lung adenocarcinoma. Both conserved end residues are part of each CDR3. The D gene is left open where the match is weak. The size entry is marked missing in some rows and otherwise reads once, few, many or a size class.

TRBD1	TRBV18	-	TRBJ1-2	TGTGCCAGCTCACGGGATCCTACAGGGGACTATGGCTACACCTTC	CASSRDPTGDYGYTF
-	TRBV14	-	TRBJ2-1	TGTGCCAGCAGGCCGTCTGGGGACCTTTACAATGAGCAGTTCTTC	CASRPSGDLYNEQFF
-	TRBV2	-	TRBJ2-7	TGTGCCAGCACCCCCATGACAGCCGCAAGCTCCTACGAGCAGTACTTC	CASTPMTAASSYEQYF
-	TRBV7-2	-	TRBJ1-3	TGTGCCAGCAGCTCCGGTCGGGGGGGTAGTATAAACACCATATATTTT	CASSSGRGGSINTIYF
-	TRBV6-5	-	TRBJ1-5	TGTGCCAGCAGTTTTGGGCTTAGTCAGCCCCAGCATTTT	CASSFGLSQPQHF
-	TRBV7-2	-	TRBJ1-4	TGTGCCAGCAGCTTAGTCTACAATGAAAAACTGTTTTTT	CASSLVYNEKLFF
TRBD2	TRBV5-1	-	TRBJ2-5	TGCGCCAGCAGATCCGGGACTAGCGGGGAAGAGACCCAGTACTTC	CASRSGTSGEETQYF
TRBD2	TRBV4-1	-	TRBJ2-7	TGCGCCAGCAGCCAAGGGACTAGCGGGAGGCCAACCTACGAGCAGTACTTC	CASSQGTSGRPTYEQYF
-	TRBV28	-	TRBJ1-4	TGTGCCACCTTGGCGGGGGGCGTGGGTGAAAAACTGTTTTTT	CATLAGGVGEKLFF
-	TRBV7-8	-	TRBJ1-2	TGTGCCAGCAGCCCCCTCGGCAATTCTAACTATGGCTACACCTTC	CASSPLGNSNYGYTF
-	TRBV7-3	-	TRBJ2-7	TGTGCCAGCAGCTCCGGACAGAATCTCTACGAGCAGTACTTC	CASSSGQNLYEQYF
-	TRBV27	-	TRBJ1-1	TGTGCCAGCAGGAGATTCGTGAGGGGTGGGGGGAACACTGAAGCTTTCTTT	CASRRFVRGGGNTEAFF
-	TRBV7-9	once	TRBJ2-1	TGTGCCAGCAGCTCGACAAAAACAGGATTCCGTGAGCAGTTCTTC	CASSSTKTGFREQFF
TRBD2	TRBV7-8	-	TRBJ2-1	TGTGCCAGCAGCCAGCGGGAGGGGGGATACAATGAGCAGTTCTTC	CASSQREGGYNEQFF
TRBD1	TRBV4-2	-	TRBJ2-5	TGTGCCAGCAGCCGACAGGGGGTAGAGGAGACCCAGTACTTC	CASSRQGVEETQYF
-	TRBV18	-	TRBJ2-7	TGTGCCAGCTCGCACGCACCCTACGAGCAGTACTTC	CASSHAPYEQYF
-	TRBV25-1	-	TRBJ2-6	TGTGCCAGCGGTTACTCTGGGGCCAACGTCCTGACTTTC	CASGYSGANVLTF
-	TRBV19	-	TRBJ2-1	TGTGCCAGTAGTAAAAACCAGGGGAATAATGAGCAGTTCTTC	CASSKNQGNNEQFF
-	TRBV4-3	-	TRBJ2-1	TGCGCCAGCAGCCAAGATCTTTTTGGCAGGGGACTCTACAATGAGCAGTTCTTC	CASSQDLFGRGLYNEQFF
-	TRBV18	once	TRBJ2-2	TGTGCCAGCTCACCACCTACCAACACCGGGGAGCTGTTTTTT	CASSPPTNTGELFF
TRBD1	TRBV5-1	-	TRBJ1-4	TGCGCCAGCAGCGGGACAGGGAGAGATGAAAAACTGTTTTTT	CASSGTGRDEKLFF
-	TRBV6-5	-	TRBJ1-2	TGTGCCAGCAGTACCGGGGTCTATGGCTACACCTTC	CASSTGVYGYTF
TRBD1	TRBV28	-	TRBJ2-6	TGTGCCAGCAGTCTCACAGGGGCTGGGGCCAACGTCCTGACTTTC	CASSLTGAGANVLTF